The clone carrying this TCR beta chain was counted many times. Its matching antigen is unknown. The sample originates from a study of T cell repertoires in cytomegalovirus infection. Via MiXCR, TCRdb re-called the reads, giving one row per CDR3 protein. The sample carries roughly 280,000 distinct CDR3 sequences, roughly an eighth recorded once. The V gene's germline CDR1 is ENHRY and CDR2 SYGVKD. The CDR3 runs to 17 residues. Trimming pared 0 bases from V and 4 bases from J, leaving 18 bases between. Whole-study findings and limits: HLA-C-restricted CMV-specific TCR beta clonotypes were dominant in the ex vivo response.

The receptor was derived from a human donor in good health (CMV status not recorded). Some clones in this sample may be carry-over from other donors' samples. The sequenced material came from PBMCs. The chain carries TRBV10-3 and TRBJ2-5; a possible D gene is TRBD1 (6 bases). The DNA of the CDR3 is TGTGCCATCAGTGAGTCCGTCGGGGACATCCCCTCAGAGACCCAGTACTTC. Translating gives CAISESVGDIPSETQYF.